This T cell receptor (beta chain) was obtained from a study of blood T cell repertoires in COVID-19. Overall study context: Collection of acute and convalescent COVID-19 samples took place in the United States, Italy and Spain. The analysed material was cDNA or gDNA that came from T cells, B-cell-depleted T cells, or PBMCs.

Seattle patients were enrolled during active infection and followed longitudinally. Under the authors' procedure: Counts of nucleated cells, estimated from reference gene primer amplification, were obtained. Sequenced by immunoSEQ multiplex PCR; TCRdb stores in-frame clones only, minus some. V and J calls and clone size are those listed in that table; D and trimming were worked out from the DNA. The table has 450,000 or so clones, roughly 90% seen once. Sequencing was carried out using peripheral blood. This clonotype was obtained from a man aged 18-30 years with COVID-19, enrolled during active disease.

The CDR3 sequence is CASSLGASLGEKLFF. The DNA for the CDR3 is TGCGCCAGCAGCTTGGGGGCAAGTCTGGGTGAAAAACTGTTTTTT. This chain joins TRBV5-1 and TRBJ1-4; D is unclear. V shed 0 bases and J shed 7 bases, with 13 bases lying between them. The CDR3 length is 15 residues. Germline CDR1 and CDR2: SGHRS and YFSETQ.